The rows below give T cell receptor beta chains drawn from one sample of a study of beta chain features in type 1 diabetes. Sequencing used immunoSEQ multiplex PCR; TCRdb keeps in-frame clones, though not all of them. The table includes 300,000 to 400,000 clones, approximately 12% detected once. Material for sequencing was naive CD4+ T cells from blood. The receptors shown here come from a man younger than 35 in good health. Each CDR3 is given with its conserved first and last residue. Each record gives: J gene, D gene, V gene, clone size, CDR3 DNA, CDR3 protein. The D gene is left open where the match is weak. Size is stated for part of the rows, as once, few or many counts, or as a class when the clone is expanded.

J: TRBJ1-2
D: -
V: TRBV6-5
size: -
DNA: TGTGCCAGCAGTTACACGGCCGGCGGCTATGGCTACACCTTC
CDR3: CASSYTAGGYGYTF

J: TRBJ2-3
D: TRBD1
V: TRBV7-9
size: few
DNA: TGTGCCAGCAGCCAGGACAGGGGAGTTGATACGCAGTATTTT
CDR3: CASSQDRGVDTQYF

J: TRBJ1-2
D: -
V: TRBV5-4
size: -
DNA: TGTGCCAGCAGCCCCCCGTGGGGGCCCTCATTAAACTATGGCTACACCTTC
CDR3: CASSPPWGPSLNYGYTF

J: TRBJ2-2
D: TRBD2
V: TRBV4-2
size: few
DNA: TGTGCCAGCAGCCAAGATCCGTCTAGCGGGAGGGCAGTCACCGGGGAGCTGTTTTTT
CDR3: CASSQDPSSGRAVTGELFF

J: TRBJ1-2
D: TRBD1
V: TRBV4-2
size: -
DNA: TGTGCCAGCAGCCGAAGACTGGGACAGGGGGCGATTGTGGTTGAGGGCGGCTACACCTTC
CDR3: CASSRRLGQGAIVVEGGYTF

J: TRBJ1-2
D: TRBD1
V: TRBV5-6
size: few
DNA: TGTGCCAGCAGCGCCTGGGGCGCCGACAGGGCTAACTATGGCTACACCTTC
CDR3: CASSAWGADRANYGYTF

J: TRBJ1-2
D: -
V: TRBV6-6
size: few
DNA: TGTGCCAGCAGTTACCGGGGAGGTGTAAGTGAGAATGGCTACACCTTC
CDR3: CASSYRGGVSENGYTF

J: TRBJ1-1
D: TRBD1
V: TRBV29-1
size: -
DNA: TGCAGCGTGGACAGGGGAAGAACTGAAGCTTTCTTT
CDR3: CSVDRGRTEAFF

J: TRBJ2-1
D: TRBD1
V: TRBV7-3
size: few
DNA: TGTGCCAGCAGCTCGGCGGGACAGGGGTACAATGAGCAGTTCTTC
CDR3: CASSSAGQGYNEQFF

J: TRBJ2-1
D: TRBD2
V: TRBV7-2
size: few
DNA: TGTGCCAGCAGCTTTGACTTAGCGGGGTGGTACAATGAGCAGTTCTTC
CDR3: CASSFDLAGWYNEQFF

J: TRBJ1-1
D: -
V: TRBV5-1
size: -
DNA: TGCGCCAGCAGCTTGGTACCAGGGAGGGACACTGAAGCTTTCTTT
CDR3: CASSLVPGRDTEAFF

J: TRBJ2-2
D: -
V: TRBV5-6
size: -
DNA: TGTGCCAGCAGCTTGCCTAACAGGGTTCCCGGGGAGCTGTTTTTT
CDR3: CASSLPNRVPGELFF

J: TRBJ2-7
D: -
V: TRBV20-1
size: -
DNA: TGCAGTGCTAGTGTTGTTCGCGAGCAGTACTTC
CDR3: CSASVVREQYF

J: TRBJ1-4
D: -
V: TRBV25-1
size: -
DNA: TGTGCCAGCAGTGAATATGAAGGCGGGGGGAAACTGTTTTTT
CDR3: CASSEYEGGGKLFF

J: TRBJ1-6
D: -
V: TRBV5-1
size: -
DNA: TGCGCCAGCAGCTTGGCCAACGAGGGCATCAATTCACCCCTCCACTTT
CDR3: CASSLANEGINSPLHF

J: TRBJ2-1
D: TRBD1
V: TRBV10-3
size: few
DNA: TGTGCCATCAGTCAAAGCTGGGGGACAGGGGGAGACAATGAGCAGTTCTTC
CDR3: CAISQSWGTGGDNEQFF

J: TRBJ2-2
D: TRBD2
V: TRBV7-2
size: once
DNA: TGTGCCAGCAGCATTCAGCGGGGGGGCACCGGGGAGCTGTTTTTT
CDR3: CASSIQRGGTGELFF

J: TRBJ1-2
D: TRBD1
V: TRBV2
size: few
DNA: TGTGCCAGCAGTCCGGACAGGGAATACTATGGCTACACCTTC
CDR3: CASSPDREYYGYTF

J: TRBJ2-7
D: TRBD2
V: TRBV10-3
size: few
DNA: TGTGCCATCAGTGATCCGCCGGGACTAGCGGGAATATACTACGAGCAGTACTTC
CDR3: CAISDPPGLAGIYYEQYF

J: TRBJ2-5
D: -
V: TRBV5-5
size: few
DNA: TGTGCCAGCAGATGGGGATACGGGATGCTCCAAGAGACCCAGTACTTC
CDR3: CASRWGYGMLQETQYF

J: TRBJ1-2
D: -
V: TRBV30
size: -
DNA: TGTGCCTGGAGTCGGGAGCCTGGCTATGGCTACACCTTC
CDR3: CAWSREPGYGYTF

J: TRBJ2-1
D: -
V: TRBV28
size: -
DNA: TGTGCCAGCAGTTTGGGCGGGAACTCCTACAATGAGCAGTTCTTC
CDR3: CASSLGGNSYNEQFF

J: TRBJ2-7
D: TRBD2
V: TRBV19
size: few
DNA: TGTGCCAGTAGTAGACCAGGGACTAGTCACTACGAGCAGTACTTC
CDR3: CASSRPGTSHYEQYF

J: TRBJ1-5
D: TRBD1
V: TRBV28
size: few
DNA: TGTGCCAGCAGCCGGGACAGGGTCGACCAGCCCCAGCATTTT
CDR3: CASSRDRVDQPQHF

J: TRBJ1-2
D: TRBD1
V: TRBV7-6
size: few
DNA: TGTGCCAGCAGCTTCAAGGGGCCAGGGGGTTCTGGCTACACCTTC
CDR3: CASSFKGPGGSGYTF

J: TRBJ2-7
D: TRBD2
V: TRBV7-2
size: -
DNA: TGTGCCAGCAGCCGCACGGGGCTAGCGGGGGGCGAGCAGTACTTC
CDR3: CASSRTGLAGGEQYF

J: TRBJ2-3
D: TRBD1
V: TRBV7-9
size: few
DNA: TGTGCCAGCAGCTTAGCTTGGGACAGGGTAGGGGATACGCAGTATTTT
CDR3: CASSLAWDRVGDTQYF

J: TRBJ1-1
D: -
V: TRBV21-1
size: few
DNA: TGTGCCAGCAGCAAAGCATCGGGGGTGAACACTGAAGCTTTCTTT
CDR3: CASSKASGVNTEAFF

J: TRBJ1-2
D: -
V: TRBV18
size: few
DNA: TGTGCCAGCTCGCGGGGGGTGCAGGGGACCACCTATGGCTACACCTTC
CDR3: CASSRGVQGTTYGYTF

J: TRBJ2-1
D: TRBD2
V: TRBV19
size: -
DNA: TGTGCCAGTAGTATTGAGGGCGGGAGAGCCTACAATGAGCAGTTCTTC
CDR3: CASSIEGGRAYNEQFF

J: TRBJ2-1
D: TRBD2
V: TRBV5-4
size: -
DNA: TGTGCCAGCAGCTTGGATGGCGGGAGGGCCTACAATGAGCAGTTCTTC
CDR3: CASSLDGGRAYNEQFF

J: TRBJ2-3
D: -
V: TRBV7-2
size: -
DNA: TGTGCCAGCAGCTTAGTCGGGGGAGATACGCAGTATTTT
CDR3: CASSLVGGDTQYF

J: TRBJ2-7
D: -
V: TRBV28
size: -
DNA: TGTGCCAGCAGCCGTCGCTACGAGCAGTACTTC
CDR3: CASSRRYEQYF

J: TRBJ2-7
D: -
V: TRBV7-9
size: -
DNA: TGTGCCAGCAGCTTTCCTACAGGGTTAAGGGGATTAGGGGAGCAGTACTTC
CDR3: CASSFPTGLRGLGEQYF

J: TRBJ1-1
D: -
V: TRBV7-9
size: few
DNA: TGTGCCAGCAGCTTCCTTGAGGGGGTGGCAGCTTTCTTT
CDR3: CASSFLEGVAAFF

J: TRBJ1-2
D: -
V: TRBV14
size: few
DNA: TGTGCCAGCAGCCGCGGGGGGCTATGGAGTGGCTACACCTTC
CDR3: CASSRGGLWSGYTF

J: TRBJ2-7
D: -
V: TRBV28
size: -
DNA: TGTGCCAGCAGGGGAGGGGGGGAATACGAGCAGTACTTC
CDR3: CASRGGGEYEQYF

J: TRBJ2-1
D: -
V: TRBV18
size: few
DNA: TGTGCCAGCTCACCCGGACAGAGCTCCTACAATGAGCAGTTCTTC
CDR3: CASSPGQSSYNEQFF

J: TRBJ2-1
D: -
V: TRBV28
size: -
DNA: TGTGCCAGCATACTAGGGGGTACTAGCTCCTACAATGAGCAGTTCTTC
CDR3: CASILGGTSSYNEQFF

J: TRBJ1-1
D: -
V: TRBV5-6
size: few
DNA: TGTGCCAGCAGCTTTTTCTCAGGGGTTAGTAGTACTGAAGCTTTCTTT
CDR3: CASSFFSGVSSTEAFF

J: TRBJ2-7
D: -
V: TRBV7-2
size: few
DNA: TGTGCCAGCAGCTTAGGGCAGGCCCCCTACGAGCAGTACTTC
CDR3: CASSLGQAPYEQYF

J: TRBJ1-1
D: -
V: TRBV4-3
size: few
DNA: TGCGCCAGCAGCCAAGAGTTCGCGGGGTTGAGTGCAGCTTTCTTT
CDR3: CASSQEFAGLSAAFF

J: TRBJ2-3
D: TRBD1
V: TRBV29-1
size: -
DNA: TGCAGCGTGGGGAAGACAGGGGGCCCAGATACGCAGTATTTT
CDR3: CSVGKTGGPDTQYF

J: TRBJ1-1
D: -
V: TRBV9
size: -
DNA: TGTGCCAGCAGCGCCTCCGGGGGGGGTTCCACTGAAGCTTTCTTT
CDR3: CASSASGGGSTEAFF

J: TRBJ2-7
D: TRBD1
V: TRBV5-1
size: few
DNA: TGCGCCAGCAGCCCCCGGACAGGGTCCTACGAGCAGTACTTC
CDR3: CASSPRTGSYEQYF

J: TRBJ2-1
D: -
V: TRBV11-3
size: -
DNA: TGTGCCAGCAGCTTAGTGTCCACTGGTGAGCAGTTCTTC
CDR3: CASSLVSTGEQFF

J: TRBJ1-4
D: -
V: TRBV7-9
size: few
DNA: TGTGCCAGCAGCACTCCCCCCGCGGGCTGGGGTGAAAAACTGTTTTTT
CDR3: CASSTPPAGWGEKLFF

J: TRBJ1-1
D: -
V: TRBV7-2
size: few
DNA: TGTGCCAGCAGCTTACTTCGGGAAGCGGGGACTGAAGCTTTCTTT
CDR3: CASSLLREAGTEAFF

J: TRBJ2-3
D: -
V: TRBV30
size: few
DNA: TGTGCCTGGAGCACGACAGGAACAGATACGCAGTATTTT
CDR3: CAWSTTGTDTQYF

J: TRBJ2-1
D: -
V: TRBV5-1
size: few
DNA: TGCGCCAGCAGGCAGGCGCCCTCCTACAATGAGCAGTTCTTC
CDR3: CASRQAPSYNEQFF

J: TRBJ1-2
D: -
V: TRBV9
size: few
DNA: TGTGCCAGCAGCGTACCCTTTAGAGGGAGTGGTGGCTACACCTTC
CDR3: CASSVPFRGSGGYTF

J: TRBJ2-7
D: TRBD1
V: TRBV5-1
size: few
DNA: TGCGCCAGCAGCTTGGCCAGGGGGTACGACGAGCAGTACTTC
CDR3: CASSLARGYDEQYF

J: TRBJ2-1
D: -
V: TRBV9
size: -
DNA: TGTGCCAGCAGCGTAGGGCTAGTTACCTACAATGAGCAGTTCTTC
CDR3: CASSVGLVTYNEQFF

J: TRBJ1-5
D: -
V: TRBV28
size: few
DNA: TGTGCCAGCAGGAAACAGGGACCGAGCAATCAGCCCCAGCATTTT
CDR3: CASRKQGPSNQPQHF

J: TRBJ2-5
D: TRBD1
V: TRBV7-9
size: few
DNA: TGTGCCAGCAGCCTATCGACAGGGCCTGTGGAGACCCAGTACTTC
CDR3: CASSLSTGPVETQYF